This TCR beta chain was documented in a study of T cells in Graves' hyperthyroidism and ophthalmopathy. TCR beta CDR3 regions were amplified from RNA. TCR CDR3 regions were first amplified by RT-PCR with HTBI primers. TCRdb re-derived calls from the multiplex PCR reads in MiXCR, one entry per CDR3 protein. The table includes fewer than 650,000 distinct CDR3 sequences, 46% detected once. Trimming pared 4 bases from V and 9 bases from J, leaving 16 bases between. Germline CDR1 and CDR2: SGHKS and YYEKEE (reference sequence). The CDR3 spans 13 residues. The chain uses TRBV5-5 and TRBJ1-1; the D gene is possibly TRBD1 (6 bases). Sequenced: peripheral blood or thyroid tissue (not recorded which). The source is an adult woman with Graves' disease, either hyperthyroidism or ophthalmopathy (not recorded which). This CDR3 is CASSPDSQLKAFF. In DNA, the CDR3 is TGTGCCAGCAGCCCGGACAGCCAACTGAAAGCTTTCTTT.